A single TCR beta chain is shown here with its context. Its antigen is still unknown. As every portion of the isolated RNA was reverse transcribed, the sequencing read expressed TCRB transcripts. Some clones are missing from TCRdb's copy, which holds only in-frame ones; the method was immunoSEQ multiplex PCR. The sample includes 400,000 to 600,000 clones, 30% of them seen just once. Based on CD45RO/CCR7/CD25/CD127/CD95/CD27, CD4+ regulatory, stem cell-like memory, naive and central memory cells were sorted. V gave up 6 bases and J gave up 5 bases, with 14 bases separating them. CDR1 SQVTM and CDR2 ANQGSEA come from the germline V gene. The length of the CDR3 is 12 residues. This entry is derived from a study of beta chain features in type 1 diabetes. Across the whole study: Regarding age, gender and cell yields, patients proved similar to healthy donors.

Findings and caveats of the study: Naive, central memory and regulatory TCRB repertoires appeared more similar among patients than healthy donors.

This chain joins TRBV29-1 and TRBJ2-7; D unclear. The source material was naive CD4+ T cells from blood. The receptor was isolated from a man aged 18 to 30 in good health. The CDR3 reads CSVRPYQDEQYF. The CDR3 DNA reads as TGCAGCGTCCGACCGTATCAAGACGAGCAGTACTTC.